This T cell receptor (beta chain) was sequenced in a study of blood T cell repertoires in COVID-19. At the level of the study: Spain, Italy and the United States supplied samples that represented acute and convalescent COVID-19. T cells, B-cell-depleted T cells, or PBMCs provided the cDNA or gDNA that served as material.

Researchers sorted participants into cohorts using their self-reported clinical history. As processed by the authors: Amplification from reference gene primers served as the basis for estimated nucleated cell counts. The data were produced by immunoSEQ multiplex PCR, yet TCRdb's version contains in-frame clones alone and is incomplete. Clone size and V and J calls were adopted from that table, with D and trimming inferred from the DNA. The sample consists of 400,000 or so clones, approximately 91% of them appearing once. This CDR3 has 15 residues. V lost 5 bases, J lost 6 bases, and 7 bases stayed unmatched. Germline V gives CDR1 SGHAT, CDR2 FQNNGV.

This rearrangement joins TRBV11-2 to TRBJ1-6, with 7 bases matching TRBD1. This TCR came from a woman aged 40 to 55 with acute COVID-19. The sample comprised PBMCs or T cells enriched from blood (not recorded which). The CDR3 DNA is TGTGCCAGCAGCCCGCAGACAGGGACTAATTCACCCCTCCACTTT. Encoded protein: CASSPQTGTNSPLHF.